This TCR beta chain is drawn from a study of beta chain features in type 1 diabetes. Reverse transcription of all isolated RNA meant that expressed TCRB transcripts were sequenced. The table came from immunoSEQ multiplex PCR; TCRdb's copy has only in-frame clones and leaves some out. The table shows 620,000 or so clones, with around a sixth occurring only once. V lost 0 bases and J lost 3, with 8 bases in between. The CDR3 runs to 14 residues. Germline CDR1 and CDR2: SGDLS and YYNGEE. Sequencing used naive CD4+ T cells from blood. This chain connects TRBV9 to TRBJ2-3; no clear D gene. The origin of this receptor is a man between 18 and 35 years old in good health. The CDR3 loop reads CASSVEGMTDTQYF. For the CDR3, the DNA is TGTGCCAGCAGCGTAGAAGGTATGACAGATACGCAGTATTTT.